This T cell receptor beta chain was obtained from a study of sequential checkpoint blockade in melanoma. The overall study: Both treatment sequences were followed by maintenance nivolumab.

The sample's treatment: randomized to nivolumab then ipilimumab (arm A) or the reverse (arm B). No patient had prior DNA-damaging chemotherapy. Live CD3+CD8+ CD19− CD56− cells were sorted from PBMCs. Germline values: CDR1 LNHNV, CDR2 YYDKDF (reference sequence). The CDR3 consists of 13 residues. Sequencing used immunoSEQ multiplex PCR; TCRdb keeps in-frame clones, though not all of them. The sample includes 3,600 or so clones, approximately 54% of them seen just once. This clone was seen once. An end of the junction differs from the germline gene, which may be a read error. This TCR came from a human patient with melanoma. Some clones in this sample may be carry-over from other donors' samples. The chain links TRBV15 to TRBJ2-1; D gene ambiguous. Source: CD8+ T cells sorted from blood (inferred from file names), taken from a patient given nivolumab and ipilimumab in sequence. The CDR3 DNA sequence: TGTGCCACCAGCAGAGATCTAGGTGGTGAGCAGCTCTTC. It encodes CATSRDLGGEQLF.